This T cell receptor (beta chain) was recorded in a study of cytomegalovirus exposure and HLA in healthy donors. The PCR contained 60 Vbeta and 13 Jbeta primers. Sequencing was performed with immunoSEQ multiplex PCR; in TCRdb, only in-frame clones are kept and a portion is missing. The repertoire includes about 190,000 clones, under 85% of them detected once, and about 1.5% sits in the top ten. The CDR3 spans 18 residues. The germline V gene encodes CDR1 LNHDA and CDR2 SQIVND (reference sequence). J lost 2 bases, V lost 1 base, and 7 bases had no gene match. This clone has only a few counts. Input material: PBMCs. This clonotype was obtained from a woman under 30 in good health and CMV-seronegative. J is TRBJ2-3 and V is TRBV19, with 12 bases that match TRBD2. DNA for the CDR3: TGTGCCAGTAGTATAGGCCTAGCGGGGGGGCTTTCCACAGATACGCAGTATTTT. Its protein product is CASSIGLAGGLSTDTQYF.